One and the same sample provided the 22 T cell receptor beta chains below, sequenced in a study of molecular identifiers for immune sequencing clone quantification. TCRdb itself ran the PCR reads through MiXCR, one entry per CDR3 protein. The repertoire holds 400,000 to 600,000 distinct CDR3 sequences, with 20% to 25% as singletons. The specimen sequenced was naive CD8+ T cells from blood, with Jurkat cell RNA spiked in. Subset described: FACS-sorted CD8+CD4-CCR7+CD45RA+ naive T cells. These receptors all come from a human donor in good health. Some libraries in this study had Jurkat cell RNA spiked in.

The table lists this clonotype with a few counts. The V call is TRBV10-1, the J call TRBJ2-7, with a weak D call TRBD2 (5 bases). CDR1 and CDR2 from the germline V gene are WNHNN and SYGVQD (reference sequence). The CDR3 has 12 amino acids. V gave up 3 bases and J gave up 3 bases, with 6 bases separating them. The CDR3 sequence: CASSDGIYEQYF. The CDR3 nucleotides are TGCGCCAGCAGTGACGGGATCTACGAGCAGTACTTC.

This clonotype was picked up a small number of times. This chain uses TRBV6-2 or TRBV6-3 with TRBJ2-7; maybe TRBD1 (6 bases). Germline V gene lookup returns CDR1 MNHEY and CDR2 SVGEGT. V was shortened by 7 bases and J by 7 bases, with 20 bases between the two germline ends. This CDR3 is built from 14 residues. CDR3 region: CASNQITGLGEQYF. In DNA, the CDR3 is TGTGCCAGCAACCAAATAACAGGGTTGGGAGAGCAGTACTTC.

V usage is TRBV6-1 and J usage is TRBJ1-6; perhaps TRBD1 as D (5 bases). Germline-derived CDR1 and CDR2 are MNHNS and SASEGT. CDR3 size: 18 residues. V dropped 2 bases and J dropped 4 bases, with 18 bases sitting between them. This CDR3 reads CASSELPGLIAYNSPLHF. CDR3 in DNA: TGTGCCAGCAGTGAACTACCGGGACTAATAGCATATAATTCACCCCTCCACTTT.

This clonotype came up a few times. The J gene is TRBJ1-5, the V gene TRBV4-1; no definite D call. The germline V gene encodes CDR1 MGHRA and CDR2 YSYEKL. The CDR3 contains 13 residues. Between the trimmed V and J ends, which lost 6 bases and 4 bases, there was a span of 10 bases. The CDR3 DNA follows: TGCGCCAGCAGTCCAACCCTTAATCAGCCCCAGCATTTT. It is translated as CASSPTLNQPQHF.

Of note for this clonotype: Sequence at one end of the junction differs from germline and may be a read error. This chain uses TRBV9 with TRBJ2-2; tentatively, D is TRBD2 (5 bases). The CDR3 has 11 residues. Germline V CDR1 and CDR2: SGDLS, YYNGEE. CDR3 sequence: CASSVSEELFF. CDR3 in DNA: TGTGCCAGTAGCGTATCCGAGGAGCTGTTTTTT.

This clonotype was detected ten times or more. J is TRBJ2-4 and V is TRBV28; D not certain. With 5 bases removed from V and 0 bases from J, the gap between germline ends came to 14 bases. Germline V gene lookup returns CDR1 MDHEN and CDR2 SYDVKM. The CDR3 totals 16 residues. The CDR3 region is CASSVGRSLAKNIQYF. For the CDR3, the DNA is TGTGCCAGCAGTGTCGGACGGAGCCTAGCCAAAAACATTCAGTACTTC.

This clonotype was seen repeatedly, ten times or more. The V call is TRBV9, the J call TRBJ1-1, with 7 bases fitting TRBD1. This CDR3 is built from 20 residues. Germline loops: CDR1 SGDLS, CDR2 YYNGEE. V shed 5 bases and J 1 base; nucleotides not matched to a gene: 23. CDR3 sequence: CASSHNPDHPTGTENTEAFF. The CDR3 DNA follows: TGTGCCAGCAGTCACAACCCCGATCACCCGACCGGGACAGAGAACACTGAAGCTTTCTTT.

In its sample, this clonotype was seen many times. The genes are TRBV20-1 and TRBJ2-7, with 8 bases that match TRBD2. Germline-derived CDR1 and CDR2 are DFQATT and SNEGSKA (reference sequence). The CDR3 is 13 residues long. The CDR3 nucleotides read TGCAGGGCTGGCGAGCGGGAGTCCTACGAGCAGTACTTC. Protein product: CRAGERESYEQYF.

Turning to this clonotype: An end of the junction does not agree with germline; a read error may underlie this. This chain connects TRBV7-9 to TRBJ2-1; perhaps D is TRBD1 or TRBD2 (5 bases each). The V gene's germline CDR1 is SEHNR and CDR2 FQNEAQ (reference sequence). This CDR3 is built from 13 residues. CDR3 protein: CASSPRDRNEQLF. The DNA for the CDR3 is TGTGCCAGCAGCCCCCGGGACCGCAATGAGCAGCTCTTC. The full variable domain, in which reference TRBV7-9 and TRBJ2-1 provide the parts outside the CDR3, is DTGVSQNPRHKITKRGQNVTFRCDPISEHNRLYWYRQTLGQGPEFLTYFQNEAQLEKSRLLSDRFSAERPKGSFSTLEIQRTEQGDSAMYLCASSPRDRNEQLFGPGTRLTVL.

This clonotype appeared many times. The chain carries TRBV20-1 and TRBJ1-6; possible D gene TRBD1, 5 bases. The V gene's germline CDR1 is DFQATT and CDR2 SNEGSKA (reference sequence). Trimming stripped 1 base from V and 6 bases from J, with 7 bases between. The CDR3 contains 13 residues. DNA of the CDR3: TGCAGTGCTAGAGCGGACATTAATTCACCCCTCCACTTT. Translating gives CSARADINSPLHF.

Ten or more counts support this clonotype. The genes are TRBV4-3 and TRBJ2-3; 9 bases agree with TRBD1. The CDR3 loop spans 15 amino acids. Germline CDR1 reads LGHNA; CDR2 reads YSLEER. V lost 4 bases and J lost 5; bases outside the gene matches: 7. CDR3 sequence reads: CASSLGTGHRDTQYF. CDR3 DNA sequence: TGCGCCAGCAGCCTGGGGACAGGGCACCGAGATACGCAGTATTTT.

The chain carries TRBV7-2 and TRBJ2-1; 12 nucleotides agree with TRBD2. J gave up 0 bases and V 5 bases, and 8 bases lay outside the gene matches. CDR1 is SGHTA, CDR2 FQGNSA, per germline. The CDR3 covers 18 residues. The CDR3 DNA sequence: TGTGCCAGCAGCCCTGACCCGACTAGCGGGAGCTCCTACAATGAGCAGTTCTTC. Amino acid sequence: CASSPDPTSGSSYNEQFF.

This clonotype was observed a handful of times. The V call is TRBV4-1, the J call TRBJ2-5, with 14 positions matching TRBD2. Germline V gives CDR1 MGHRA, CDR2 YSYEKL. The CDR3 is 16 residues long. V lost 3 bases and J lost 1; bases outside the gene matches: 1. CDR3 loop: CASSQGLAGAQETQYF. In nucleotides, the CDR3 is TGCGCCAGCAGCCAGGGACTAGCGGGAGCCCAAGAGACCCAGTACTTC.

This clonotype was counted a few times. V is TRBV5-4 and J is TRBJ2-2; D unclear. The CDR3 totals 19 residues. Germline V gene lookup returns CDR1 SGHNT and CDR2 YYREEE (reference sequence). V dropped 4 bases and J dropped 0 bases, with 22 bases sitting between them. The CDR3 protein is CASSPPGGLAKANTGELFF. For the CDR3, the DNA is TGTGCCAGCAGCCCCCCCGGTGGGTTGGCGAAAGCGAACACCGGGGAGCTGTTTTTT.

The genes are TRBV19 and TRBJ2-1, with unresolved D. V shed 3 bases and J shed 5 bases, with 8 bases lying between them. CDR3 length: 13 amino acids. From germline, CDR1 is LNHDA and CDR2 SQIVND (reference sequence). CDR3 in amino acids: CASSIVTHNEQFF. DNA of the CDR3: TGTGCCAGTAGTATCGTTACACACAATGAGCAGTTCTTC.

This clonotype has more than one count but fewer than ten. V usage is TRBV30 and J usage is TRBJ1-5, with D possibly matching TRBD1 (6 bases). Trimming removed 0 bases from V and 4 bases from J, with 13 bases in between. CDR3 length equals 15 residues. CDR1 GTSNPN and CDR2 SVGIG come from the germline V gene (reference sequence). The CDR3 protein is CAWSVRTASNQPQHF. The CDR3 DNA is TGTGCCTGGAGTGTTAGGACAGCTTCAAATCAGCCCCAGCATTTT.

The V gene is TRBV19, the J gene TRBJ1-2; D ambiguous. The CDR3 runs 12 residues. Germline V lookup: CDR1 LNHDA, CDR2 SQIVND (reference sequence). Deletions cut 5 bases from V and 1 base from J, with 5 bases between. The CDR3 spells CASSFGNYGYTF. In nucleotides, the CDR3 is TGTGCCAGTAGTTTCGGTAACTATGGCTACACCTTC.

This rearrangement joins TRBV27 to TRBJ2-1; 7 bases match TRBD1. J gave up 6 bases and V 2 bases, and 4 bases lay outside the gene matches. There are 14 residues in the CDR3. Germline lookup yields CDR1 MNHEY and CDR2 SMNVEV (reference sequence). CDR3 amino acids: CASSLRQGGNEQFF. The CDR3 DNA sequence: TGTGCCAGCAGTTTACGACAGGGCGGCAATGAGCAGTTCTTC.

In this sample, this clonotype turned up many times. The gene calls are TRBV7-9 and TRBJ2-3; the D is unclear. This CDR3 is 9 amino acids long. Germline V lookup: CDR1 SEHNR, CDR2 FQNEAQ (reference sequence). V was trimmed by 11 bases and J by 14 bases, leaving 14 bases between them. The CDR3 reads CASVSSGYF. As DNA, the CDR3 is TGTGCCTCCGTGTCGAGTGGGTATTTT.

On this clonotype: A read error may be the cause here, since a much bigger clone is one base away. The rearrangement joins TRBV6-5 to TRBJ1-4; no firm D call. The V end was cut by 4 bases, the J end by 6 bases, with 12 bases between. The CDR3 is 14 amino acids. Per germline, CDR1 MNHEY and CDR2 SVGAGI. The CDR3 DNA follows: TGTGCCAGCAGTTTCAACTCAGGAGATGAAAAACTGTTTTTT. Encoded protein: CASSFNSGDEKLFF.

This clonotype was counted between two and nine times. One junction end does not reproduce the germline sequence, and a read error may be involved. The chain carries TRBV5-1 and TRBJ1-3; D unresolved. In germline, CDR1 is SGHRS, CDR2 YFSETQ. This CDR3 has 15 residues. CDR3: CASASTGNSGNTMYF. CDR3 bases: TGCGCCAGCGCTAGTACCGGGAACTCTGGAAACACCATGTATTTT.

This clonotype was seen only a few times. The genes are TRBV6-5 and TRBJ2-2; tentatively, D is TRBD1 or TRBD2 (5 bases each). Germline V gene lookup returns CDR1 MNHEY and CDR2 SVGAGI. Trimming left V 6 bases short and J 5 bases short, with 16 bases between. The CDR3 runs to 15 residues. The CDR3 DNA reads as TGTGCCAGCAGCTCCGGGACCTTAGGGACCGGGGAGCTGTTTTTT. This encodes CASSSGTLGTGELFF.